This T cell receptor beta chain was recorded in a study of T cells in Graves' hyperthyroidism and ophthalmopathy. This CDR3 comprises 16 residues. Germline V gene lookup returns CDR1 SGHRS and CDR2 YFSETQ. V lost 3 bases to trimming and J lost 5 bases, with 17 bases between them. TCR beta CDR3 regions were amplified from RNA. A set of HTBI primers served as the primers for a first-round RT-PCR of the TCR CDR3. TCRdb independently ran MiXCR on the multiplex PCR reads; one entry per CDR3 protein. The sample includes 500,000 to 600,000 distinct CDR3 sequences, 40% to 55% seen only once; the top ten take around a fifth.

The rearrangement links TRBV5-1 to TRBJ1-4; D gene uncertain. Specimen: peripheral blood or thyroid tissue (not recorded which). This receptor was identified in an adult woman with Graves' disease, either hyperthyroidism or ophthalmopathy (not recorded which). The CDR3 DNA sequence: TGCGCCAGCAGCTCGGACTGGGAGGGCCGAAATGAAAAACTGTTTTTT. This translates into CASSSDWEGRNEKLFF.